At least ten counts were recorded for the clone carrying this T cell receptor (beta chain). As yet, its antigen is unknown. These data belong to a study of T-cell reconstitution after alpha-beta-depleted transplantation in children. Study-wide points: Alpha-beta T cells about two months after transplant reportedly derived from several hundred expanded graft clones.

Unique molecular identifiers tagged the TCRbeta library. One entry per CDR3 protein results from TCRdb running MiXCR on the PCR reads. The sample gives tens of thousands of distinct CDR3 sequences, 6% to 8.5% of which show up once; approximately 30% is in the top ten. V was clipped by 5 bases and J by 7 bases, with 17 bases between them. From germline, CDR1 is PRHDT and CDR2 FYEKMQ (reference sequence). The CDR3 totals 14 residues. This TCR derives from a child less than two years old who had a stem cell transplant for acute myeloid leukemia, so the T cells may come from the graft donor. The chain joins TRBV13 to TRBJ2-5; no definite D call. Sequenced material: peripheral blood, taken 60 days after TCRalphabeta/CD19-depleted stem cell transplant. The CDR3 region is CASSPWTRGGTQYF. CDR3 DNA sequence: TGTGCCAGCAGCCCCTGGACCCGAGGCGGGACCCAGTACTTC.